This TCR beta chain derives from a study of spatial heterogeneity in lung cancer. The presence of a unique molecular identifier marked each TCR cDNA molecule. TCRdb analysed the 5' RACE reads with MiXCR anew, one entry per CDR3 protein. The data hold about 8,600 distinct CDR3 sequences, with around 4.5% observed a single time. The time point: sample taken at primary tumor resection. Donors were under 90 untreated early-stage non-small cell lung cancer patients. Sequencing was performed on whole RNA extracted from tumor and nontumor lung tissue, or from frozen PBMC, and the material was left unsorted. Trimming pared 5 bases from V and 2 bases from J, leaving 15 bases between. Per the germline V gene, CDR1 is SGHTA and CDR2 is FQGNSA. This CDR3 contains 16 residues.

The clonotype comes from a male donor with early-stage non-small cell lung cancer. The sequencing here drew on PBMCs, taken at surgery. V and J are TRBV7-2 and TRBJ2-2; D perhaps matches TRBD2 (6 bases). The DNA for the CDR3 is TGTGCCAGCAGCACGCGCCGGGACTTCAACACCGGGGAGCTGTTTTTT. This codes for CASSTRRDFNTGELFF.